This T cell receptor beta chain appears in the sequencing data of a study of blood T cell repertoires in COVID-19. Study in general: There were acute and convalescent COVID-19 samples, and they came from the United States, Italy and Spain. T cells, B-cell-depleted T cells, or PBMCs provided the cDNA or gDNA that served as material.

Only in-frame clones appear in the TCRdb table, and some are missing; sequencing was by immunoSEQ multiplex PCR. The sample records around 180,000 clones, roughly 80% being singletons. Sequencing was done on a sample of peripheral blood. The receptor comes from a human donor in a cohort sampled during active COVID-19.

As DNA, the CDR3 is TGTGCCAGCAGTTGGGACAGTTACTATGAAAAACTGTTTTTT. This encodes CASSWDSYYEKLFF. The V and J genes are TRBV5-4 and TRBJ1-4, with TRBD1 matching over 7 bases. Germline V gene sequence: CDR1 SGHNT, CDR2 YYREEE (reference sequence). The CDR3 extends over 14 amino acids. The trim removed 5 bases at V and 6 bases at J, leaving 7 bases unmatched. Full variable domain (remainder filled in from reference TRBV5-4 and TRBJ1-4): ETGVTQSPTHLIKTRGQQVTLRCSSQSGHNTVSWYQQALGQGPQFIFQYYREEENGRGNFPPRFSGLQFPNYSSELNVNALELDDSALYLCASSWDSYYEKLFFGSGTQLSVL.